A single sample gave rise to the 26 T cell receptor beta chains below, sequenced in a study of T cells after yellow fever vaccination. From the 5' RACE reads, TCRdb called clonotypes with MiXCR, one entry per CDR3 protein. Of 450,000 to 600,000 distinct CDR3 sequences in the sample, less than 15% were seen once. This specimen consisted of PBMCs, obtained on the day of the yellow fever booster vaccination. The receptor source for this set is a young man who received the YFV17D yellow fever vaccine.

This clonotype turned up a few times. V usage is TRBV10-3 and J usage is TRBJ2-7, with 9 bases fitting TRBD1. This CDR3 comprises 15 residues. The ends lost 2 bases at V and 5 bases at J; junction bases unmatched: 7. Germline V gene data show CDR1 as ENHRY and CDR2 as SYGVKD. In DNA, the CDR3 is TGTGCCATCAGTGAGAAGGGACAGGGTAGCCACGAGCAGTACTTC. Translation: CAISEKGQGSHEQYF.

The chain uses TRBV7-6 and TRBJ2-7, with 9 positions matching TRBD2. Germline assignment: CDR1 SGHVS and CDR2 FNYEAQ. J was trimmed by 3 bases and V by 1 base; bases with no gene match: 10. CDR3 length: 17 residues. CDR3 DNA: TGTGCCAGCAGCTTAGGACTAGCGGAAATCCTTTTCTACGAGCAGTACTTC. This translates into CASSLGLAEILFYEQYF.

This clonotype occurred a few times. This rearrangement joins TRBV11-2 to TRBJ2-7, with D perhaps being TRBD1 or TRBD2 (5 bases each). The CDR3 length is 14 residues. CDR1 and CDR2 from the germline V gene are SGHAT and FQNNGV. Trimming removed 5 bases from V and 2 bases from J, with 13 bases in between. CDR3 in amino acids: CASSPGAPPYEQYF. CDR3 bases: TGTGCCAGCAGCCCCGGGGCGCCCCCCTACGAGCAGTACTTC.

This clonotype was seen only a few times. The genes are TRBV6-2 or TRBV6-3 and TRBJ2-7; D perhaps matches TRBD2 (6 bases). Germline V gene lookup returns CDR1 MNHEY and CDR2 SVGEGT. The CDR3 consists of 14 residues. The V end was cut by 0 bases, the J end by 7 bases, with 13 bases between. DNA of the CDR3: TGTGCCAGCAGTTACTCGTCCTCTGGAGGGGAGCAGTACTTC. This translates into CASSYSSSGGEQYF.

The rearrangement uses TRBV7-8 and TRBJ1-6; 7 nucleotides match TRBD1. V dropped 0 bases and J dropped 9; count of bases not matched to a gene: 8. Germline V lookup: CDR1 SGHVS, CDR2 FQNEAQ. The CDR3 has 16 amino acids. In DNA, the CDR3 is TGTGCCAGCAGCTTAGCGCGGGACAGTCGCGGTTCACCCCTCCACTTT. Translating gives CASSLARDSRGSPLHF.

In its sample, this clonotype was seen a few times. The rearrangement uses TRBV18 and TRBJ2-3; 13 nucleotides line up with TRBD2. Germline CDR1 reads KGHSH; CDR2 reads LQKENI. The CDR3 runs to 22 residues. Trimming took 1 base from V and 0 from J; bases not matched to a gene: 16. The CDR3 region has the DNA TGTGCCAGCTCACCACTAACGCATCCTGGACTAGCGGGAGTGATTAGCACAGATACGCAGTATTTT. Translating gives CASSPLTHPGLAGVISTDTQYF.

The rearrangement uses TRBV7-2 and TRBJ2-2; the match to TRBD1 covers 9 bases. Unmatched junction bases numbered 3, after V lost 6 bases and J lost 4 bases. The length of the CDR3 is 14 residues. In germline, CDR1 is SGHTA, CDR2 FQGNSA. The CDR3 DNA follows: TGTGCCAGCAGAAGGGACAGGGCCACCGGGGAGCTGTTTTTT. This encodes CASRRDRATGELFF.

The chain couples TRBV10-2 to TRBJ2-5; D not certain. V lost 4 bases to trimming and J lost 5 bases, with 8 bases between them. Germline assignment: CDR1 WSHSY and CDR2 SAAADI. This CDR3 has 12 amino acids. CDR3 sequence (DNA): TGCGCCAGCAGTGTTACAGCGGAGACCCAGTACTTC. Its translation: CASSVTAETQYF.

This clonotype was detected only a few times. V gene TRBV12-3 or TRBV12-4 combines with J gene TRBJ2-2, with D possibly matching TRBD2 (6 bases). V lost 1 base, J lost 6 bases, and 9 bases lay in between. The CDR3 totals 14 residues. This CDR3 reads CASSLGLVAGELFF. The CDR3 nucleotides are TGTGCCAGCAGTTTAGGACTAGTGGCCGGGGAGCTGTTTTTT.

The chain recombines TRBV11-2 with TRBJ2-2; tentative D call: TRBD1 (5 bases). V lost 5 bases, J lost 8 bases, and 27 bases lay in between. The CDR3 has 18 residues. CDR1 and CDR2 from the germline V gene are SGHAT and FQNNGV. The CDR3 here is CASSPYQGVGSRSGELFF. Written as DNA, the CDR3 is TGTGCCAGCAGCCCCTATCAAGGGGTTGGGTCGCGTTCAGGGGAGCTGTTTTTT.

This clonotype was seen more than once but under ten times. The chain couples TRBV4-3 to TRBJ2-5; TRBD2 is a possible D gene (6 bases). This CDR3 has 18 amino acids. The V and J ends lost 1 base and 5 bases respectively, with 23 bases between them. The germline V gene has CDR1 LGHNA and CDR2 YSLEER. CDR3 loop: CASSQVTVRGDRAETQYF. For the CDR3, the DNA is TGCGCCAGCAGCCAAGTGACCGTGCGCGGGGATCGCGCGGAGACCCAGTACTTC.

A few counts support this clonotype. The V call is TRBV6-5, the J call TRBJ1-1; D not certain. Germline loops: CDR1 MNHEY, CDR2 SVGAGI. This CDR3 is 13 amino acids long. Deletions cut 5 bases from V and 1 base from J, with 8 bases between. The CDR3 DNA reads as TGTGCCAGCAGTAGAGGTTGGAACACTGAAGCTTTCTTT. Encoded protein: CASSRGWNTEAFF.

This clonotype showed up just a few times. J is TRBJ2-7 and V is TRBV29-1; 9 bases fit TRBD2. The CDR3 runs to 12 residues. J was trimmed by 5 bases and V by 4 bases; bases with no gene match: 3. CDR1 is SQVTM, CDR2 ANQGSEA, per germline. CDR3 residues: CSVVAGGNEQYF. CDR3 DNA sequence: TGCAGCGTTGTTGCGGGAGGGAACGAGCAGTACTTC.

This clonotype was seen at least ten times. The chain employs TRBV18 and TRBJ1-4, with D tentatively TRBD1 (5 bases). The CDR3 is 16 amino acids. Deletions cut 5 bases from V and 0 bases from J, with 13 bases between. Germline V gene lookup returns CDR1 KGHSH and CDR2 LQKENI. CDR3 nucleotides: TGTGCCAGCTCAGACACAGGTGTGGCAACTAATGAAAAACTGTTTTTT. Translating gives CASSDTGVATNEKLFF.

V usage is TRBV29-1 and J usage is TRBJ1-4, with TRBD1 matching over 9 bases. The junction had 11 bases not matched to a gene; V was cut back by 7 bases and J by 5 bases. Germline CDR1 is SQVTM and CDR2 is ANQGSEA. The CDR3 covers 15 residues. CDR3: CSANQGGQGNEKLFF. The CDR3, as DNA: TGCAGCGCCAACCAGGGGGGACAGGGAAATGAAAAACTGTTTTTT.

The rearrangement joins TRBV5-4 to TRBJ2-5; 8 bases agree with TRBD1. The V gene's germline CDR1 is SGHNT and CDR2 YYREEE (reference sequence). This CDR3 contains 15 residues. V dropped 5 bases and J dropped 3; count of bases not matched to a gene: 9. The CDR3 DNA is TGTGCCAGCAGTCGACCGGGACAGGCAAAAGAGACCCAGTACTTC. Translated: CASSRPGQAKETQYF.

This clonotype was detected a few times. CDR3 DNA: TGTGCCAGCAGCTTCGCTCGGGGGGGGAATACCTACGAGCAGTACTTC. Encoded protein: CASSFARGGNTYEQYF. The rearrangement links TRBV5-6 to TRBJ2-7; TRBD2 agrees at 8 bases. Germline CDR1 reads SGHDT; CDR2 reads YYEEEE. V lost 2 bases and J lost 2; bases outside the gene matches: 9. The length of the CDR3 is 16 residues. Supplemented by reference TRBV5-6 and TRBJ2-7, the full variable domain reads DAGVTQSPTHLIKTRGQQVTLRCSPKSGHDTVSWYQQALGQGPQFIFQYYEEEERQRGNFPDRFSGHQFPNYSSELNVNALLLGDSALYLCASSFARGGNTYEQYFGPGTRLTVT.

The V call is TRBV5-5, the J call TRBJ2-1, with 7 bases aligning to TRBD1. CDR3 size: 15 residues. Per germline, CDR1 SGHKS and CDR2 YYEKEE (reference sequence). The J segment lost 12 bases and the V segment lost 3 bases, leaving 15 bases of the junction unmatched. CDR3 DNA: TGTGCCAGCAGCTCGAACCGGGACAGCTATAGATCGCAGTTCTTC. It codes for CASSSNRDSYRSQFF.

This rearrangement joins TRBV20-1 to TRBJ2-7, with D tentatively TRBD1 (5 bases). Germline-derived CDR1 and CDR2 are DFQATT and SNEGSKA (reference sequence). V lost 1 base and J 4 bases, leaving 14 bases between the germline ends. The CDR3 has 14 residues. The DNA of the CDR3 is TGCAGTGCTAGAGGGGCAGGGATAAGGTACGAGCAGTACTTC. As protein: CSARGAGIRYEQYF.

This clonotype turned up a few times. The chain joins TRBV7-9 to TRBJ2-5; the match to TRBD2 covers 10 bases. CDR3 length: 14 residues. In germline, CDR1 is SEHNR, CDR2 FQNEAQ (reference sequence). J lost 6 bases, V lost 2 bases, and 3 bases had no gene match. CDR3 sequence: CASSLLAGDQTQYF. The CDR3 nucleotides read TGTGCCAGCAGCTTACTAGCGGGAGATCAGACCCAGTACTTC. Using reference TRBV7-9 and TRBJ2-5 for the parts outside the CDR3, the full variable domain is DTGVSQNPRHKITKRGQNVTFRCDPISEHNRLYWYRQTLGQGPEFLTYFQNEAQLEKSRLLSDRFSAERPKGSFSTLEIQRTEQGDSAMYLCASSLLAGDQTQYFGPGTRLLVL.

This clonotype has just a few counts. The V and J genes are TRBV5-1 and TRBJ2-2; 9 nucleotides align to TRBD1. There are 14 residues in the CDR3. With 4 bases clipped from V and 4 bases from J, the junction kept 2 bases outside the gene matches. Germline CDR1 is SGHRS and CDR2 is YFSETQ. The CDR3 protein is CASSPQGATGELFF. DNA for the CDR3: TGCGCCAGCAGCCCACAGGGGGCCACCGGGGAGCTGTTTTTT.

This clonotype was found a few times. The genes are TRBV9 and TRBJ2-7; D is ambiguous. The V gene lost 3 bases and the J gene lost 2 bases, with 15 bases spanning the gap. The CDR3 is made up of 15 amino acids. The germline CDR1 and CDR2 sequences are SGDLS and YYNGEE. CDR3 nucleotide sequence: TGTGCCAGCAGCGGTCCCCATACGGGCCCCTACGAGCAGTACTTC. Its translation: CASSGPHTGPYEQYF.

This clonotype was observed a few times. The V call is TRBV4-3, the J call TRBJ1-6, with TRBD1 identical over 8 bases. V lost 4 bases to trimming and J lost 6 bases; unmatched junction nucleotides: 8. This CDR3 has 16 amino acids. Per germline, CDR1 LGHNA and CDR2 YSLEER. CDR3 amino acids: CASSPRQGTANSPLHF. The CDR3 DNA follows: TGCGCCAGCAGCCCGAGACAGGGGACCGCTAATTCACCCCTCCACTTT.

The table lists this clonotype with many counts. Here the CDR3 DNA reads TGCGCCAGCAGCTATGGGAGGGACAGCACAGATACGCAGTATTTT. Amino acid sequence: CASSYGRDSTDTQYF. This chain connects TRBV5-1 to TRBJ2-3; TRBD2 aligns across 7 bases. Germline V lookup: CDR1 SGHRS, CDR2 YFSETQ. Trimming at V came to 3 bases and at J to 0 bases, leaving 4 bases not matched to a gene. The length of the CDR3 is 15 residues.

This clonotype was observed a handful of times. The V gene is TRBV7-8, the J gene TRBJ2-5; the D is unclear. V was clipped by 0 bases and J by 1 base, with 9 bases between them. CDR3 length: 15 amino acids. Germline V gene lookup returns CDR1 SGHVS and CDR2 FQNEAQ. The CDR3 protein is CASSLARSGQETQYF. CDR3 nucleotides: TGTGCCAGCAGCTTAGCGAGATCCGGCCAAGAGACCCAGTACTTC. The entire variable domain, with the rest obtained from reference TRBV7-8 and TRBJ2-5, is as follows: GAGVSQSPRYKVAKRGQDVALRCDPISGHVSLFWYQQALGQGPEFLTYFQNEAQLDKSGLPSDRFFAERPEGSVSTLKIQRTQQEDSAVYLCASSLARSGQETQYFGPGTRLLVL.

The J gene is TRBJ2-1, the V gene TRBV11-3; D might be TRBD1 (5 bases). Germline assignment: CDR1 SGHNT and CDR2 YENEEA. This CDR3 region has 15 residues. Trimming removed 0 bases from V and 4 bases from J, with 10 bases in between. The CDR3 loop reads CASSLEAGMYNEQFF. The CDR3 nucleotides are TGTGCCAGCAGCTTAGAGGCAGGGATGTACAATGAGCAGTTCTTC.